This note documents a single T cell receptor (beta chain) sequence. The antigen remains undetermined. This CDR3 has 14 residues. Germline CDR1 reads SGHAT; CDR2 reads FQNNGV. V lost 1 base and J lost 1; bases outside the gene matches: 1. Assay: immunoSEQ multiplex PCR; the TCRdb copy retains only in-frame clones and omits some. The sample consists of some 86,000 clones, approximately 90% of them appearing once. This sample was taken from a study of T cell responses to AZD1222 COVID-19 vaccine. Study-level results: Just a handful of people given AZD1222 tested seropositive at baseline. Donors were largely white British and mainly female; clonal diversity was possibly underestimated. The study found Spike-specific TCR breadth and depth rose after two AZD1222 doses.

This rearrangement joins TRBV11-2 to TRBJ2-7; 7 bases are shared with TRBD2. This TCR came from an adult in good health. The sample in question was peripheral blood, obtained on day 0 of AZD1222 vaccination. The CDR3 sequence is CASSLARESYEQYF. CDR3 nucleotide sequence: TGTGCCAGCAGCTTAGCGCGGGAGTCCTACGAGCAGTACTTC.